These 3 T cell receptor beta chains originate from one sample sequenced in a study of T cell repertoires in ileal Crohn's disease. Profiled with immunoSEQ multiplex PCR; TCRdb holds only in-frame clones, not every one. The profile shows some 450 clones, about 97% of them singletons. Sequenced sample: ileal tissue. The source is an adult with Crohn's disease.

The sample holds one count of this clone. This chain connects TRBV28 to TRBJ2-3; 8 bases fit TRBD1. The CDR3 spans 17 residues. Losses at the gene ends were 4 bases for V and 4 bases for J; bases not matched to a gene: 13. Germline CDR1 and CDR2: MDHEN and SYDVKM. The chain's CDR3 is CASSSHGAGGSADTQYF. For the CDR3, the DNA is TGTGCCAGCAGTTCCCACGGGGCAGGGGGCTCGGCAGATACGCAGTATTTT.

CDR3 protein: CALQQRGLDHEQYF. As DNA, the CDR3 is TGTGCCCTGCAACAGCGAGGACTAGACCACGAGCAGTACTTC. The genes are TRBV30 and TRBJ2-7, with TRBD2 identical over 7 bases. The CDR3 length is 14 residues. Germline trimming cut 8 bases from V and 5 bases from J; bases unmatched to any gene: 15. In germline, CDR1 is GTSNPN, CDR2 SVGIG (reference sequence). Looking up the rest from reference TRBV30 and TRBJ2-7 gives the full variable domain: SQTIHQWPATLVQPVGSPLSLECTVEGTSNPNLYWYRQAAGRGLQLLFYSVGIGQISSEVPQNLSASRPQDRQFILSSKKLLLSDSGFYLCALQQRGLDHEQYFGPGTRLTVT.

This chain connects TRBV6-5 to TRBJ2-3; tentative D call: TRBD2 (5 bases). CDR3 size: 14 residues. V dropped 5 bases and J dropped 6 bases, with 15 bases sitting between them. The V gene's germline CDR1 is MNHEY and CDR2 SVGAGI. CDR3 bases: TGTGCCAGCAGTCCCAGTGCCGGCGGGGATACGCAGTATTTT. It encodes CASSPSAGGDTQYF.